The T cell receptor (beta chain) described here comes from a study of brain metastases from non-small cell lung cancer. With regard to this clone: Its antigen remains unknown.

General study points: TCR repertoires overlapped largely between brain metastases and matched primaries. Fewer infiltrating T cells were found in brain metastases than primaries.

Germline CDR1 and CDR2: LNHNV and YYDKDF (reference sequence). The ends were cut back, 5 bases at V and 4 bases at J, with 19 bases in the middle. The CDR3 extends over 16 amino acids. This table comes from immunoSEQ multiplex PCR, and its TCRdb copy is limited to in-frame clones, with some not included. Among some 700 clones listed, about 90% were seen once. This receptor was taken from a donor at least 40 years old with non-small cell lung cancer. The rearrangement joins TRBV15 to TRBJ2-3; D ambiguous. The material sequenced was tissue from a brain metastasis. For the CDR3, the DNA is TGTGCCACCAGCGGACCCCAGCGTGCTCCGTCAGATACGCAGTATTTT. Translated: CATSGPQRAPSDTQYF.